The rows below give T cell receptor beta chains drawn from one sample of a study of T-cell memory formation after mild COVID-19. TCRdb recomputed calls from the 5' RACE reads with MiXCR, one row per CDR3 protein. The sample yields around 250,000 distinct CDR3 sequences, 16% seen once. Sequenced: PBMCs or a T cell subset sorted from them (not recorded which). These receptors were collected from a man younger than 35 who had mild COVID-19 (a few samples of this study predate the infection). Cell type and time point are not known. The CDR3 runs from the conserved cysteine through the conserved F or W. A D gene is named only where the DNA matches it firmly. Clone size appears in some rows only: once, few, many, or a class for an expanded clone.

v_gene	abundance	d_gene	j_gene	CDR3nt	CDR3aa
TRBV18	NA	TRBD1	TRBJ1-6	TGTGCCAGCTCCATGGGACAGGGGAAAAATTCACCCCTCCACTTT	CASSMGQGKNSPLHF
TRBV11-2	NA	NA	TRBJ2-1	TGTGCCAGCAGCTTAGATGGTGGGGCCAATGAGCAGTTCTTC	CASSLDGGANEQFF
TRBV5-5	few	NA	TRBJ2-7	TGTGCCAGCAGTCCTTCTCCGGGCGGCTACCTCTCCTACGAGCAGTACTTC	CASSPSPGGYLSYEQYF
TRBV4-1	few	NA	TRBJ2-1	TGCGCCAGCAGCCAAGTCAGGCCCCCCTACAATGAGCAGTTCTTC	CASSQVRPPYNEQFF
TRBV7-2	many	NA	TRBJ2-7	TGTGCCAGCAGCCCCTGGGACGGCGAGCAGTACTTC	CASSPWDGEQYF
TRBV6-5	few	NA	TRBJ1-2	TGTGCCAGCAGTTACTCGATACTGGATGGCTACACCTTC	CASSYSILDGYTF
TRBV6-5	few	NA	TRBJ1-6	TGTGCCAGCACCCTGCGGCCTAATAATTCACCCCTCCACTTT	CASTLRPNNSPLHF
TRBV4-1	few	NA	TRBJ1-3	TGCGCCAGCAGCCCTATCATTGGAGGAACTGGAAACACCATATATTTT	CASSPIIGGTGNTIYF
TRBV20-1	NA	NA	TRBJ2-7	TGCAGTGCCGCCGGGACGAATTACCAAACGGACGAGCAGTACTTC	CSAAGTNYQTDEQYF
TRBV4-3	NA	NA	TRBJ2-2	TGCGCCAGCAGCCCCGGAGTAAACACCGGGGAGCTGTTTTTT	CASSPGVNTGELFF
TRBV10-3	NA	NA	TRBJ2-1	TGTGCCATCAGTGAGATTGGGGTTTCCTACAATGAGCAGTTCTTC	CAISEIGVSYNEQFF
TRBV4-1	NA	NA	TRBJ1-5	TGCGCCAGCAGGGACCGGGACGTAAGCAATCAGCCCCAGCATTTT	CASRDRDVSNQPQHF
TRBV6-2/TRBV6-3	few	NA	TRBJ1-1	TGTGCCAGCAGTTACTCGAACCCGGGGATTGAAGCTTTCTTT	CASSYSNPGIEAFF